This T cell receptor beta chain came from a study of identical twins. Template switching introduced a universal primer site, and the cDNA bore unique molecular identifiers. One entry per CDR3 protein, called by TCRdb with MiXCR from the 5' RACE reads. The table has hundreds of thousands of distinct CDR3 sequences, about 12% seen once. This clonotype occurred a few times. Its cognate antigen is unknown. Only healthy Caucasians were enrolled as donors. Whole-study results and caveats: The same donors were not followed; conclusions instead depended on cross-sectional statistical analysis.

Looked up from germline, CDR1 is LGHNT and CDR2 is FRNRAP. This CDR3 comprises 16 residues. V was trimmed by 4 bases and J by 8 bases, leaving 21 bases between them. These data also formed part of another study, on yellow fever vaccine responses in identical twins.

This receptor was taken from a woman younger than 30 in good health. The sequencing input was CD8+ T cells sorted from blood. The V and J genes are TRBV12-5 and TRBJ2-1; D is possibly TRBD1 (6 bases). CDR3 bases: TGTGCTAGTGGTTCCGGACAGTCGCCGGTCAGGGATGAGCAGTTCTTC. Its protein product is CASGSGQSPVRDEQFF.